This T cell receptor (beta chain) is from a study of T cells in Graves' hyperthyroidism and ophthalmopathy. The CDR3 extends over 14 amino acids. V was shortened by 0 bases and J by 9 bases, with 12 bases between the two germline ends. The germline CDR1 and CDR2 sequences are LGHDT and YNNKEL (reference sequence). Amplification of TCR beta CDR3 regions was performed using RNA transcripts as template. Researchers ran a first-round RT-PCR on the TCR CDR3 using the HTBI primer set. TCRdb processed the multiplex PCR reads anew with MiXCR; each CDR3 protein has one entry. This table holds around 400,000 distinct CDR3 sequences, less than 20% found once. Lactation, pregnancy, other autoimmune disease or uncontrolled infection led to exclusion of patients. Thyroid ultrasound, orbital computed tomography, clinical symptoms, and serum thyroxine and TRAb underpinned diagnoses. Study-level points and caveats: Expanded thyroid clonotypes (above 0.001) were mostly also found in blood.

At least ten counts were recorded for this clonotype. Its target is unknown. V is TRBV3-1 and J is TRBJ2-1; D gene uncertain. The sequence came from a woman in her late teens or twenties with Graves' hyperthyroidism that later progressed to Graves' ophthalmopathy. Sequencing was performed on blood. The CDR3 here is CASSQDGVISEQFF. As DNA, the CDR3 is TGTGCCAGCAGCCAAGATGGAGTTATCAGTGAGCAGTTCTTC.